Described below is a single TCR beta chain sequence and its context. Authors' analysis steps: Estimates of nucleated cell counts were drawn from the amplification of reference gene primers. This table comes from immunoSEQ multiplex PCR, and its TCRdb copy is limited to in-frame clones, with some not included. V and J calls and clone size follow that table, whereas D and trimming were derived from the DNA. The sample has more than 95,000 clones; roughly 85% are singletons. V lost 8 bases, J lost 5 bases, and 15 bases lay in between. Per germline, CDR1 MGHRA and CDR2 YSYEKL. This CDR3 comprises 13 residues. These data come from a study of blood T cell repertoires in COVID-19. For the study at large: Specimens from acute and convalescent COVID-19 originated in the United States, Italy and Spain. PBMCs, B-cell-depleted T cells, or T cells were the source of the cDNA or gDNA that made up the material.

V usage is TRBV4-1 and J usage is TRBJ1-1; D is perhaps TRBD1 (5 bases). The TCR was taken from a woman aged 80 or over with acute or convalescent COVID-19. The sequenced sample was peripheral blood. CDR3 DNA: TGCGCCAGCGGCCCAAAAGGGGATACTGAAGCTTTCTTT. Protein product: CASGPKGDTEAFF.